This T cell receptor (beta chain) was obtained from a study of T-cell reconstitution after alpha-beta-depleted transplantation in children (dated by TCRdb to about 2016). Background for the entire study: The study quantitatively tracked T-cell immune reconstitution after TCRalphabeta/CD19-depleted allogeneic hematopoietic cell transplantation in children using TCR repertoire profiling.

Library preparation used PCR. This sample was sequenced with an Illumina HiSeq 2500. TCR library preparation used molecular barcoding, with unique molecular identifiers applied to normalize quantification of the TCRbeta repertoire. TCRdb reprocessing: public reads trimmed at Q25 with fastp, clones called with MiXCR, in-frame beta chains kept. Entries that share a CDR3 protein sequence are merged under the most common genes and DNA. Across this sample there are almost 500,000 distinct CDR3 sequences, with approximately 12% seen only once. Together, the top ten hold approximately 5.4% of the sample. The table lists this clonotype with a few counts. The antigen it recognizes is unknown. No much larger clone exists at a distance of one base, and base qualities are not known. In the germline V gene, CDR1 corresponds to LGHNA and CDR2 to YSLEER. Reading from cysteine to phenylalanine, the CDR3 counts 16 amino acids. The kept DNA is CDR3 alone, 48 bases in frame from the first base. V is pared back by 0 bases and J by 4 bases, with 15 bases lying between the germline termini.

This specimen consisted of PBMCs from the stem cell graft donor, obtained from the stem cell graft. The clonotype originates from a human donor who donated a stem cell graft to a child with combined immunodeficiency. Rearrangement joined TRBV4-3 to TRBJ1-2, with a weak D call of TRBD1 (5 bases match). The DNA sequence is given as TGCGCCAGCAGCCAAGATCTGGTCGGGACGGGCTATGGCTACACCTTC. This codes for CASSQDLVGTGYGYTF.